A single sample gave rise to the 30 T cell receptor beta chains below, sequenced in a study of cytomegalovirus exposure and HLA in healthy donors. Primers for the PCR totalled 60 Vbeta and 13 Jbeta. The method was immunoSEQ multiplex PCR; TCRdb's version includes in-frame clones alone and lacks a portion of them. The repertoire consists of over 150,000 clones, with roughly 78% occurring once and the leading ten covering under 15%. The sample taken for sequencing was PBMCs. The origin of the receptors is a woman in her forties or fifties in good health and CMV-seropositive.

The J gene is TRBJ1-6, the V gene TRBV6-7; no definite D call. TRBV6-7 is an open reading frame, and its role is uncertain. The CDR3 covers 15 residues. Between the trimmed V and J ends, which lost 0 bases and 7 bases, there was a span of 10 bases. The CDR3, as DNA: TGTGCCAGCAGTTACTCCGGTCGAGGGAATTCACCCCTCCACTTT. Translation gives CASSYSGRGNSPLHF.

The CDR3 protein is CASNTQGYSNQPQHF. The DNA of the CDR3 is TGTGCCAGCAACACACAGGGATATAGCAATCAGCCCCAGCATTTT. The V and J genes are TRBV2 and TRBJ1-5; weak D call: TRBD1 (6 bases). V gave up 7 bases and J gave up 0 bases, with 13 bases separating them. Germline CDR1 and CDR2: SNHLY and FYNNEI. CDR3 length equals 15 residues.

The rearrangement links TRBV15 to TRBJ1-1; D might be TRBD1 (5 bases). Between the trimmed V and J ends, which lost 0 bases and 4 bases, there was a span of 9 bases. Germline lookup yields CDR1 LNHNV and CDR2 YYDKDF (reference sequence). The CDR3 loop spans 14 amino acids. The CDR3 loop is CATSRDWGSTEAFF. CDR3 coding DNA: TGTGCCACCAGCAGAGACTGGGGCAGCACTGAAGCTTTCTTT.

CDR3 protein: CASSFLLAGGGDEQFF. In DNA form, the CDR3 reads TGCGCCAGCAGCTTCCTTCTAGCGGGGGGTGGGGATGAGCAGTTCTTC. V and J are TRBV5-1 and TRBJ2-1; 11 bases map to TRBD2. Germline CDR1 is SGHRS and CDR2 is YFSETQ. V lost 2 bases and J lost 8; bases outside the gene matches: 9. CDR3 length equals 16 residues.

The genes are TRBV5-1 and TRBJ2-7, with TRBD2 identical over 16 bases. CDR1 SGHRS and CDR2 YFSETQ come from the germline V gene. With V trimmed by 3 bases and J by 4 bases, 7 bases remained unmatched. The CDR3 runs to 17 residues. Written as DNA, the CDR3 is TGCGCCAGCAGCTCAACGGGACTAGCGGGGGGGCAATACGAGCAGTACTTC. Protein: CASSSTGLAGGQYEQYF.

This chain joins TRBV7-9 and TRBJ1-4; a weak D match, TRBD1 (5 bases). Germline CDR1 is SEHNR and CDR2 is FQNEAQ (reference sequence). The CDR3 consists of 15 residues. V shed 4 bases and J shed 6 bases, with 15 bases lying between them. The CDR3 loop is CASSSPGLPHEKLFF. CDR3 nucleotides: TGTGCCAGCAGCTCCCCGGGACTGCCTCATGAAAAACTGTTTTTT.

Comments on this clone: Compared with germline, one end of the junction differs, possibly owing to a read error. This chain joins TRBV6-1 and TRBJ1-2; D is ambiguous. Germline-derived CDR1 and CDR2 are MNHNS and SASEGT. The CDR3 is made up of 10 amino acids. The CDR3 region has the DNA TGTGCCAGCAGTGAAGATGGCTGCACCTTC. It specifies CASSEDGCTF.

The chain couples TRBV5-1 to TRBJ2-1, with D possibly TRBD2 on 5 matching bases. CDR3 length: 15 residues. Germline lookup yields CDR1 SGHRS and CDR2 YFSETQ. Trimming took off 4 bases at V and 3 bases at J, with 14 bases between the two ends. The CDR3: CASSASPGGYNEQFF. As DNA, the CDR3 is TGCGCCAGCAGCGCCTCCCCAGGAGGCTACAATGAGCAGTTCTTC.

The V call is TRBV4-1, the J call TRBJ1-2; 10 bases match TRBD1. This CDR3 has 15 residues. Losses at the gene ends were 0 bases for V and 4 bases for J; bases not matched to a gene: 2. Per germline, CDR1 MGHRA and CDR2 YSYEKL. CDR3 nucleotides: TGCGCCAGCAGCCAAGAAGGACAGGGGGTCTATGGCTACACCTTC. It is translated as CASSQEGQGVYGYTF.

The V gene is TRBV7-6, the J gene TRBJ2-4; 9 bases match TRBD1. V was clipped by 1 base and J by 6 bases; unmatched bases: 1. CDR1 and CDR2 (germline): SGHVS, FNYEAQ. The length of the CDR3 is 14 residues. CDR3: CASSLGGQGNIQYF. The CDR3, as DNA: TGTGCCAGCAGCTTAGGGGGACAGGGAAACATTCAGTACTTC.

This clone was observed a handful of times. The chain joins TRBV9 to TRBJ2-1; TRBD2 matches at 8 bases. Germline loops: CDR1 SGDLS, CDR2 YYNGEE. V lost 2 bases to trimming and J lost 7 bases; unmatched junction nucleotides: 20. This CDR3 is 19 amino acids long. The DNA for the CDR3 is TGTGCCAGCAGCGTTGGGCCCGACCCCCTGGCGGGGGGTGGAAATGAGCAGTTCTTC. It translates to CASSVGPDPLAGGGNEQFF.

V and J are TRBV4-2 and TRBJ1-1, with 10 nucleotides matching TRBD1. V trimming: 1 base; J trimming: 5 bases; junction bases outside the gene matches: 4. CDR1 and CDR2 (germline): LGHNA, YNFKEQ. This CDR3 contains 15 residues. The CDR3 reads CASSQADRGLTEAFF. In nucleotides, the CDR3 is TGTGCCAGCAGCCAAGCCGACAGGGGGCTGACTGAAGCTTTCTTT.

This clone was recorded only once. This chain uses TRBV27 with TRBJ2-1, with 7 bases identical to TRBD1. The germline CDR1 and CDR2 sequences are MNHEY and SMNVEV (reference sequence). The CDR3 contains 15 residues. The V gene end was trimmed by 0 bases and the J gene end by 6 bases; junction bases not matched to a gene: 5. In nucleotides, the CDR3 is TGTGCCAGCAGTTTATCGACAGGGTCAAGCAATGAGCAGTTCTTC. It codes for CASSLSTGSSNEQFF.

J is TRBJ1-4 and V is TRBV5-1; D uncertain. This CDR3 is 13 amino acids long. Germline V gene data show CDR1 as SGHRS and CDR2 as YFSETQ. Trimming took 2 bases from V and 4 from J, leaving 6 bases between them. In DNA form, the CDR3 reads TGCGCCAGCAGCTTTGGACTTAATGAAAAACTGTTTTTT. Translating gives CASSFGLNEKLFF.

The chain combines TRBV30 with TRBJ2-5, with D uncertain. The germline V gene encodes CDR1 GTSNPN and CDR2 SVGIG (reference sequence). Trimming took 7 bases from V and 7 from J, leaving 19 bases between them. The CDR3 contains 13 residues. The CDR3 DNA sequence: TGTGCCTTCTGTATGACGTCGCCTAGGACCCAGTACTTC. It translates to CAFCMTSPRTQYF.

This chain connects TRBV10-3 to TRBJ1-2, with 9 bases identical to TRBD1. The CDR3 consists of 13 residues. J lost 8 bases, V lost 6 bases, and 7 bases had no gene match. The germline V gene has CDR1 ENHRY and CDR2 SYGVKD. The CDR3, as DNA: TGTGCCATCAGGGGGGACAGGGAGGGCGGCTACACCTTC. The encoded protein is CAIRGDREGGYTF.

The V and J genes are TRBV6-1 and TRBJ2-3, with D perhaps matching TRBD1 (6 bases). With 6 bases removed from V and 1 base from J, the gap between germline ends came to 14 bases. CDR1 and CDR2 from the germline V gene are MNHNS and SASEGT. The CDR3 has 15 residues. The CDR3 loop is CASSLTGFGTDTQYF. The CDR3 region has the DNA TGTGCCAGCAGCCTAACAGGGTTTGGCACAGATACGCAGTATTTT.

The sample holds a few counts of this clone. The chain employs TRBV6-4 and TRBJ2-7; perhaps TRBD1 as D (5 bases). The V end was cut by 2 bases, the J end by 0 bases, with 8 bases between. The germline V gene has CDR1 MRHNA and CDR2 SNTAGT. This CDR3 has 14 residues. The CDR3 DNA reads as TGTGCCAGCAGTGACAGGGGTACCTCCTACGAGCAGTACTTC. It yields the protein CASSDRGTSYEQYF.

This sequence joins TRBV5-1 and TRBJ1-3; 8 positions agree with TRBD1. Germline V lookup: CDR1 SGHRS, CDR2 YFSETQ. With 0 bases clipped from V and 2 bases from J, the junction kept 4 bases outside the gene matches. The CDR3 spans 16 residues. CDR3 sequence reads: CASSLAGDRTGNTIYF. The DNA of the CDR3 is TGCGCCAGCAGCTTGGCCGGGGACAGGACTGGAAACACCATATATTTT.

This chain joins TRBV7-3 and TRBJ1-2; weak D call: TRBD1 (5 bases). V lost 5 bases, J lost 3 bases, and 10 bases lay in between. CDR1 is SGHTA, CDR2 FQGTGA, per germline. This CDR3 has 13 amino acids. CDR3: CASSLDSYYGYTF. In DNA, the CDR3 is TGTGCCAGCAGCCTCGACAGTTACTATGGCTACACCTTC.

The V and J genes are TRBV6-1 and TRBJ1-1; TRBD1 aligns across 10 bases. Germline CDR1 MNHNS, CDR2 SASEGT. V lost 7 bases, J lost 7 bases, and 9 bases stayed unmatched. The CDR3 spans 14 residues. The CDR3 loop is CASTMGQGSGEAFF. The CDR3 bases are TGTGCCAGCACCATGGGACAGGGGTCCGGTGAAGCTTTCTTT.

The genes are TRBV5-6 and TRBJ2-5; 12 bases align to TRBD2. After removal of 3 bases from V and 2 bases from J, the junction contained 5 bases not matched to a gene. CDR3 length: 16 residues. Germline V lookup: CDR1 SGHDT, CDR2 YYEEEE. The CDR3 DNA reads as TGTGCCAGCAGCTCCGGACTAGCGGGGATACAAGAGACCCAGTACTTC. Residues: CASSSGLAGIQETQYF.

This chain connects TRBV7-9 to TRBJ2-7; TRBD2 matches 7 bases. Germline CDR1 SEHNR, CDR2 FQNEAQ (reference sequence). The CDR3 length is 14 residues. Trimming at V came to 2 bases and at J to 2 bases, leaving 3 bases not matched to a gene. CDR3 sequence (DNA): TGTGCCAGCAGCTTACGGGGGGAGACCTACGAGCAGTACTTC. It codes for CASSLRGETYEQYF.

This clone appeared a single time. The chain recombines TRBV28 with TRBJ1-1; the D gene is possibly TRBD1 (6 bases). The germline V gene encodes CDR1 MDHEN and CDR2 SYDVKM. The CDR3 has 14 residues. Trimming took off 5 bases at V and 0 bases at J, with 10 bases between the two ends. The CDR3 loop reads CASSPGELNTEAFF. CDR3 bases: TGTGCCAGCAGTCCAGGGGAGCTGAACACTGAAGCTTTCTTT.

The sample holds a few counts of this clone. The V call is TRBV30, the J call TRBJ1-2, with TRBD1 as a possible D gene (5 bases). The length of the CDR3 is 13 residues. CDR1 and CDR2 (germline): GTSNPN, SVGIG (reference sequence). Deletions cut 2 bases from V and 6 bases from J, with 13 bases between. Here the CDR3 DNA reads TGTGCCTGGAGTTCCCGGCAGGGCCATGGCTACACCTTC. As protein: CAWSSRQGHGYTF. Looking up the rest from reference TRBV30 and TRBJ1-2 gives the full variable domain: SQTIHQWPATLVQPVGSPLSLECTVEGTSNPNLYWYRQAAGRGLQLLFYSVGIGQISSEVPQNLSASRPQDRQFILSSKKLLLSDSGFYLCAWSSRQGHGYTFGSGTRLTVV.

V usage is TRBV5-1 and J usage is TRBJ1-2; 7 nucleotides line up with TRBD1. The trim removed 4 bases at V and 4 bases at J, leaving 7 bases unmatched. Germline-derived CDR1 and CDR2 are SGHRS and YFSETQ. The CDR3 has 14 residues. The CDR3 here is CASSPPRDSYGYTF. In DNA, the CDR3 is TGCGCCAGCAGCCCCCCCCGGGACAGCTATGGCTACACCTTC.

The CDR3 nucleotides read TGTGCCAGTAGTATACGGACAGTTGAAGCTTTCTTT. This translates into CASSIRTVEAFF. This rearrangement joins TRBV19 to TRBJ1-1; possibly TRBD1 for D (6 bases). Trimming cost V 2 bases and J 7 bases, with 8 bases left between them. The germline V gene encodes CDR1 LNHDA and CDR2 SQIVND (reference sequence). The CDR3 spans 12 residues.

This clone was found once. The chain uses TRBV2 and TRBJ1-5, with D tentatively TRBD1 (6 bases). CDR1 and CDR2 (germline): SNHLY, FYNNEI. Trimming cost V 7 bases and J 4 bases, with 17 bases left between them. The CDR3 is 15 amino acids. Here the CDR3 DNA reads TGTGCCAGCAAGGGCCGGGACAATAGGAATCAGCCCCAGCATTTT. It translates to CASKGRDNRNQPQHF. The full variable domain, with the rest looked up from reference TRBV2 and TRBJ1-5, is EPEVTQTPSHQVTQMGQEVILRCVPISNHLYFYWYRQILGQKVEFLVSFYNNEISEKSEIFDDQFSVERPDGSNFTLKIRSTKLEDSAMYFCASKGRDNRNQPQHFGDGTRLSIL.

The chain carries TRBV7-2 and TRBJ1-1; D call uncertain. CDR1 and CDR2 from the germline V gene are SGHTA and FQGNSA. Trimming left V 2 bases short and J 2 bases short, with 6 bases between. The CDR3 length is 13 residues. The CDR3 DNA sequence: TGTGCCAGCAGCTTAATGGCCAACACTGAAGCTTTCTTT. Encoded protein: CASSLMANTEAFF.

The chain carries TRBV4-1 and TRBJ2-5; 13 bases agree with TRBD2. The V gene end was trimmed by 8 bases and the J gene end by 0 bases; junction bases not matched to a gene: 12. Per the germline V gene, CDR1 is MGHRA and CDR2 is YSYEKL. The CDR3 runs 18 residues. CDR3 coding DNA: TGCGCCAGCGCGGTAGAGACTAGCGGGGGGCTGTACCAAGAGACCCAGTACTTC. Amino acid sequence: CASAVETSGGLYQETQYF.